A selection of T cell receptor beta chains follows, all from one sample in a study of STAT5B mutations in CD4+ large granular lymphocyte leukemia. Method: immunoSEQ multiplex PCR; TCRdb's copy keeps in-frame clones and lacks some. The repertoire holds around 31,000 clones, with around 74% as singletons. Input material: CD4+ T cells from blood buffy coats. Every receptor here comes from a human donor in good health. Each CDR3 is given with its conserved first and last residue. D genes are given only for firm matches. Some rows mark clone size as missing; the rest say once, few, many or name a class of expanded clone.

J: TRBJ2-1
size: -
D: -
V: TRBV7-9
DNA: TGTGCCAGCAGCGCTGGACACGAAAGCTCCTACAATGAGCAGTTCTTC
CDR3: CASSAGHESSYNEQFF

J: TRBJ2-5
size: few
D: -
V: TRBV2
DNA: TGTGCCAGCAAAAGGGGACGCGGAGAGACCCAGTACTTC
CDR3: CASKRGRGETQYF

J: TRBJ1-4
size: -
D: -
V: TRBV9
DNA: TGTGCCAGGGTCCTTAATGAAAAACTGTTTTTT
CDR3: CARVLNEKLFF

J: TRBJ2-3
size: -
D: TRBD2
V: TRBV10-3
DNA: TGTGCCATCAGGGAGGGACTAGCGGGAGGAGATACGCAGTATTTT
CDR3: CAIREGLAGGDTQYF

J: TRBJ1-3
size: -
D: -
V: TRBV6-5
DNA: TGTGCCAGCAGGCCCCCAGGGCCCGCTGGAAACACCATATATTTT
CDR3: CASRPPGPAGNTIYF

J: TRBJ1-1
size: -
D: TRBD1
V: TRBV10-2
DNA: TGCGCCAGCACATCAAGACAGGGTGAAGCTTTCTTT
CDR3: CASTSRQGEAFF

J: TRBJ2-5
size: -
D: -
V: TRBV28
DNA: TGTGCCAGCTATCCCGCGGGAATCTCCCAAGAGACCCAGTACTTC
CDR3: CASYPAGISQETQYF

J: TRBJ2-5
size: once
D: TRBD1
V: TRBV7-9
DNA: TGTGCCAGCAGCCCCGGACAGGGACGGTACCAAGAGACCCAGTACTTC
CDR3: CASSPGQGRYQETQYF

J: TRBJ1-1
size: -
D: -
V: TRBV30
DNA: TGTGCCTGGATAGGGGCCCGAGGCACTGAAGCTTTCTTT
CDR3: CAWIGARGTEAFF

J: TRBJ2-6
size: -
D: TRBD1
V: TRBV6-5
DNA: TGTGCCAGCAGTCGGACAGGGGCTGGGGCCAACGTCCTGACTTTC
CDR3: CASSRTGAGANVLTF

J: TRBJ1-5
size: once
D: TRBD1
V: TRBV28
DNA: TGTGCCAGCAGACAGGGGACGGATCAGCCCCAGCATTTT
CDR3: CASRQGTDQPQHF

J: TRBJ1-5
size: -
D: -
V: TRBV7-2
DNA: TGTGCCAGCAGCACCACAAATAGCAATCAGCCCCAGCATTTT
CDR3: CASSTTNSNQPQHF

J: TRBJ2-3
size: -
D: -
V: TRBV7-3
DNA: TGTGCCAGCAGCTTAAACGGAGAGGGCACAGATACGCAGTATTTT
CDR3: CASSLNGEGTDTQYF

J: TRBJ2-1
size: -
D: TRBD2
V: TRBV15
DNA: TGTGCCACCAGCAGGACTAGCGGGAGGCCGAATGAGCAGTTCTTC
CDR3: CATSRTSGRPNEQFF

J: TRBJ2-3
size: -
D: TRBD2
V: TRBV7-8
DNA: TGTGCCAGCAGCTTAGAGTTCGGGAGGCCTAGCACAGATACGCAGTATTTT
CDR3: CASSLEFGRPSTDTQYF

J: TRBJ2-3
size: -
D: -
V: TRBV5-1
DNA: TGCGCCAGCAGCTTGGAAGTGGGAACTGGAGCGGATACGCAGTATTTT
CDR3: CASSLEVGTGADTQYF

J: TRBJ2-7
size: -
D: TRBD1
V: TRBV27
DNA: TGTGCCAGCGGTAAGGGACAGAGGAGCTCCTACGAGCAGTACTTC
CDR3: CASGKGQRSSYEQYF

J: TRBJ1-1
size: -
D: TRBD1
V: TRBV2
DNA: TGTGCCAGCATAAAACAGGGGCTGAACACTGAAGCTTTCTTT
CDR3: CASIKQGLNTEAFF

J: TRBJ1-1
size: few
D: -
V: TRBV29-1
DNA: TGCAGCGTCGGGACCCCTGAAGCTTTCTTT
CDR3: CSVGTPEAFF

J: TRBJ2-3
size: -
D: -
V: TRBV6-5
DNA: TGTGCCAGCAGTTACGGGCCTCTGAGTACGCAGTATTTT
CDR3: CASSYGPLSTQYF

J: TRBJ2-3
size: -
D: -
V: TRBV5-1
DNA: TGCGCCAGCAGCTTGTTTCCGGCTAGCGGCACAGATACGCAGTATTTT
CDR3: CASSLFPASGTDTQYF

J: TRBJ1-6
size: -
D: -
V: TRBV27
DNA: TGTGCCAGCAGTTTAGCACCCGGGACCTATAATTCACCCCTCCACTTT
CDR3: CASSLAPGTYNSPLHF

J: TRBJ2-3
size: -
D: -
V: TRBV6-5
DNA: TGTGCCAGCAGTTACGGGCACCCCACAGATACGCAGTATTTT
CDR3: CASSYGHPTDTQYF

J: TRBJ2-2
size: -
D: TRBD1
V: TRBV7-7
DNA: TGTGCCAGCAGCCTCCGGACAGGGAACACCGGGGAGCTGTTTTTT
CDR3: CASSLRTGNTGELFF

J: TRBJ2-2
size: -
D: -
V: TRBV10-3
DNA: TGTGCCAGCCGGGACGGGAACACCGGGGAGCTGTTTTTT
CDR3: CASRDGNTGELFF

J: TRBJ1-1
size: -
D: -
V: TRBV7-2
DNA: TGTGCCAGCAGCTTAGCGGCAGTTCAAGGGGGGACTGAAGCTTTCTTT
CDR3: CASSLAAVQGGTEAFF

J: TRBJ2-3
size: once
D: TRBD1
V: TRBV2
DNA: TGTGCCAGCAGGGAGGGACAGGGGGCGACAGATACGCAGTATTTT
CDR3: CASREGQGATDTQYF

J: TRBJ1-2
size: -
D: TRBD1
V: TRBV7-6
DNA: TGTGCCAGCAGCCCGGGACAGGGCCTCTATGGCTACACCTTC
CDR3: CASSPGQGLYGYTF

J: TRBJ2-2
size: medium-sized
D: -
V: TRBV15
DNA: TGTGCCACCAGCAGAGAAGTGGCCGGGGAGCTGTTTTTT
CDR3: CATSREVAGELFF

J: TRBJ1-1
size: -
D: -
V: TRBV5-4
DNA: TGTGCCAGCAGCTGGCGACAGAACACTGAAGCTTTCTTT
CDR3: CASSWRQNTEAFF

J: TRBJ2-5
size: -
D: TRBD1
V: TRBV11-3
DNA: TGTGCCAGCAGCGCCAGGGACAGGACGAGGGAGACCCAGTACTTC
CDR3: CASSARDRTRETQYF

J: TRBJ1-4
size: -
D: TRBD1
V: TRBV7-9
DNA: TGTGCCAGCAGCTTCGACAGGGGAGTAGGCGAAAAACTGTTTTTT
CDR3: CASSFDRGVGEKLFF

J: TRBJ2-7
size: -
D: -
V: TRBV27
DNA: TGTGCCAGCAGTTTACCGACACGGGAGAAGCTGGACGAGCAGTACTTC
CDR3: CASSLPTREKLDEQYF

J: TRBJ1-2
size: -
D: -
V: TRBV14
DNA: TGTGCCAGCAGCCGGGACACCAACTATGGCTACACCTTC
CDR3: CASSRDTNYGYTF

J: TRBJ1-1
size: few
D: -
V: TRBV6-6
DNA: TGTGCCAGCAGTTCCAGCCAGGGAACTGAAGCTTTCTTT
CDR3: CASSSSQGTEAFF

J: TRBJ2-5
size: -
D: -
V: TRBV27
DNA: TGTGCCAGCAGTCCAAGGGAGACCCAGTACTTC
CDR3: CASSPRETQYF

J: TRBJ2-2
size: -
D: TRBD1
V: TRBV7-3
DNA: TGTGCCAGCAGCTTTCAGGGGGCGCCCGGTACCGGGGAGCTGTTTTTT
CDR3: CASSFQGAPGTGELFF

J: TRBJ1-4
size: few
D: -
V: TRBV7-9
DNA: TGTGCCAGCAGTCGAAGGGAAAAACTGTTTTTT
CDR3: CASSRREKLFF

J: TRBJ2-1
size: few
D: TRBD2
V: TRBV9
DNA: TGTGCCAGCAGCGTAGTGGGGGGGATCTACAATGAGCAGTTCTTC
CDR3: CASSVVGGIYNEQFF

J: TRBJ1-6
size: -
D: -
V: TRBV19
DNA: TGTGCCAGTAGTACGGTGGCAGCGAGCTCCTATAATTCACCCCTCCACTTT
CDR3: CASSTVAASSYNSPLHF

J: TRBJ2-5
size: once
D: TRBD1
V: TRBV5-4
DNA: TGTGCCAGCAGCCCGGGGGGACAGGGGAGGGGACAAGAGACCCAGTACTTC
CDR3: CASSPGGQGRGQETQYF

J: TRBJ2-2
size: once
D: -
V: TRBV5-6
DNA: TGTGCCAGCAGCCCGATCGGGGTCGGGGAGCTGTTTTTT
CDR3: CASSPIGVGELFF

J: TRBJ2-3
size: -
D: -
V: TRBV19
DNA: TGTGCCAGTAGTATCAGCAGCGGACCTAGCACAGATACGCAGTATTTT
CDR3: CASSISSGPSTDTQYF

J: TRBJ1-5
size: few
D: -
V: TRBV19
DNA: TGTGCCAGTAGTAAGGGGGGGCGCCATCAGCCCCAGCATTTT
CDR3: CASSKGGRHQPQHF

J: TRBJ1-5
size: -
D: TRBD1
V: TRBV19
DNA: TGTGCCAGTAGTACGACAGGGGTTCAGCCCCAGCATTTT
CDR3: CASSTTGVQPQHF

J: TRBJ2-1
size: -
D: TRBD1
V: TRBV7-2
DNA: TGTGCCAGCAGCACTTCGACAGGGTACAATGAGCAGTTCTTC
CDR3: CASSTSTGYNEQFF

J: TRBJ2-3
size: -
D: TRBD1
V: TRBV7-2
DNA: TGTGCCAGCAGCTTCGGGACAGGGGAAGATACGCAGTATTTT
CDR3: CASSFGTGEDTQYF

J: TRBJ2-5
size: -
D: TRBD2
V: TRBV27
DNA: TGTGCCAGCAGTTTATCGCCTAGCGGCCAAGAGACCCAGTACTTC
CDR3: CASSLSPSGQETQYF

J: TRBJ1-5
size: -
D: TRBD1
V: TRBV5-5
DNA: TGTGCCAGCAGTTCCGACAGGGATCAGCCCCAGCATTTT
CDR3: CASSSDRDQPQHF

J: TRBJ2-6
size: -
D: TRBD1
V: TRBV13
DNA: TGTGCCAGTGGACAGGGGGCGGGAGACTCTGGGGCCAACGTCCTGACTTTC
CDR3: CASGQGAGDSGANVLTF

J: TRBJ2-2
size: once
D: -
V: TRBV4-1
DNA: TGCGCCAGCAGCCGGACGAACACCGGGGAGCTGTTTTTT
CDR3: CASSRTNTGELFF